This TCR beta chain appears in the sequencing data of a study of shared clonotypes between healthy human individuals. Study findings and constraints: Blood was the sole source, and tissue repertoires probably differ.

Profiling relied on immunoSEQ multiplex PCR, and the TCRdb table lists in-frame clones only, not all of them. This table has roughly 1.4 million clones, less than 99% appearing once. For this clone: Its cognate antigen is unknown.

Germline CDR1 and CDR2: SGHRS and YFSETQ. V lost 5 bases and J 6 bases, leaving 14 bases between the germline ends. The CDR3 is 14 amino acids. The sequenced material came from naive CD4+ T cells sorted from blood. Subset indicated: CD45RA+ positively selected. This receptor was identified in a man aged 30 to 45 in good health. The chain is built from TRBV5-1 and TRBJ1-4; D is possibly TRBD1 (6 bases). CDR3 protein: CASRHRAGDEKLFF. CDR3 sequence (DNA): TGCGCCAGCAGACACAGGGCGGGAGATGAAAAACTGTTTTTT.